This TCR beta chain emerged from a study of blood T cells in healthy people across ages. Study-wide points: Comparison with aged donors showed that long-lived donors had more naive CD4+ cells and higher diversity. Older individuals had lower TCR beta diversity per million T cells (the decline was roughly linear). Donor CMV status was unknown, possibly confounding expanded clonotype changes.

A second PCR of roughly 7 to 11 cycles used a sample-barcoded 5' primer and a J-beta primer mix. Using its own MiXCR run on the 5' RACE reads, TCRdb lists one record per CDR3 protein. The sample yields about 640,000 distinct CDR3 sequences, around three fifths seen once. They isolated at least 6 million PBMCs from each sample. Points on this clonotype: No antigen is known for it.

The CDR3 loop spans 14 amino acids. Germline V gene lookup returns CDR1 SGHTA and CDR2 FQGNSA. V usage is TRBV7-2 and J usage is TRBJ2-7; D not resolved. The J call is in doubt because the DNA end fits TRBJ2-5 better. The sequenced sample was blood. The receptor's source is a man aged 60-69 years in good health. In DNA form, the CDR3 reads TGTGCCAGCAGCTTAATGGTCGCGGAGGAGACCCAGTACTTC. Translation: CASSLMVAEETQYF.